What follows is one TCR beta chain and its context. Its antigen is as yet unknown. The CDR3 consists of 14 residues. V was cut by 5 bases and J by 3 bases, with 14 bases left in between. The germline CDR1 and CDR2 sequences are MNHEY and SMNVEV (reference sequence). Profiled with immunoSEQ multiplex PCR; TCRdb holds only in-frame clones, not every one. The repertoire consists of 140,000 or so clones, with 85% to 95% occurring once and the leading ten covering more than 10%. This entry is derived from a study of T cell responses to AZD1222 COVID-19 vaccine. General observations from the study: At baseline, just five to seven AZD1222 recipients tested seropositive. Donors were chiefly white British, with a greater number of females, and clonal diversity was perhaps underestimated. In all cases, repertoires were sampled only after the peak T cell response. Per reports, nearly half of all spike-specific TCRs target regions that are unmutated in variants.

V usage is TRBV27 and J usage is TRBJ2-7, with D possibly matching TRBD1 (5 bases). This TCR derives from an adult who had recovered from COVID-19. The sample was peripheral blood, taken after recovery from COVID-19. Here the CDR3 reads CASSGAQGIYEQYF. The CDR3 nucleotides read TGTGCCAGCAGTGGGGCGCAGGGCATCTACGAGCAGTACTTC.